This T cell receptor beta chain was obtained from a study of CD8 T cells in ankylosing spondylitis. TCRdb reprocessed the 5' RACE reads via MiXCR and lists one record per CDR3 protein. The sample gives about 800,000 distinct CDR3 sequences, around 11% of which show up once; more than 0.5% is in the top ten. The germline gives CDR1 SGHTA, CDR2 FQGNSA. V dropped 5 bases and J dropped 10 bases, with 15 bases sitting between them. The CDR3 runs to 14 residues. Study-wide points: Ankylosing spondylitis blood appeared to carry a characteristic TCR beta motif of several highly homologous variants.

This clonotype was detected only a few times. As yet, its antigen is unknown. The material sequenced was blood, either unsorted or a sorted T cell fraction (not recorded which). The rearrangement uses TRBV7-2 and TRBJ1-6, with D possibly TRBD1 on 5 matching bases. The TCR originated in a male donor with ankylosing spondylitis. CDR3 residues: CASSLSRGVSPLHF. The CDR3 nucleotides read TGTGCCAGCAGCCTTTCAAGGGGAGTATCACCCCTCCACTTT.